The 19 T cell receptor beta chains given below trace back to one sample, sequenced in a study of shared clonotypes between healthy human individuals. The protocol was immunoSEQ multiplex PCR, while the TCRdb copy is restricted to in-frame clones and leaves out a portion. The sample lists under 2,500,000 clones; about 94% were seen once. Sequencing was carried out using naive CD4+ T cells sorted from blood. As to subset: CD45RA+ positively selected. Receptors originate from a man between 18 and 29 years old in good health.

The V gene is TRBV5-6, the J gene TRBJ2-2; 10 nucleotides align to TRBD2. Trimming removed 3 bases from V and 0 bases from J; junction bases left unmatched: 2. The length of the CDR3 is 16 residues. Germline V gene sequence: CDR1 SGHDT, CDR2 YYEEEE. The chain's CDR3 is CASSYSGGPNTGELFF. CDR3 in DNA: TGTGCCAGCAGCTATAGCGGGGGGCCGAACACCGGGGAGCTGTTTTTT.

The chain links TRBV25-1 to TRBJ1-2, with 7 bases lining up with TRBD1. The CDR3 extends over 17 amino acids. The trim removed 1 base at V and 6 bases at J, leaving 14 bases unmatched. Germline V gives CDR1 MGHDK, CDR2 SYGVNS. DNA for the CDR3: TGTGCCAGCAGTGAATGGGTGGTGAAAGGGGGCTCGGATGGCTACACCTTC. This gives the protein CASSEWVVKGGSDGYTF.

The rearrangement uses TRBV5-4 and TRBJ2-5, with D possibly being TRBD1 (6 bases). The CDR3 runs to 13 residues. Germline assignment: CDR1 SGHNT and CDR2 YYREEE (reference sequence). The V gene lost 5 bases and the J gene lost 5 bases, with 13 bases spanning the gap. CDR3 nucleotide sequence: TGTGCCAGCAGGATACAGGGAGTGGAGACCCAGTACTTC. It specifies CASRIQGVETQYF.

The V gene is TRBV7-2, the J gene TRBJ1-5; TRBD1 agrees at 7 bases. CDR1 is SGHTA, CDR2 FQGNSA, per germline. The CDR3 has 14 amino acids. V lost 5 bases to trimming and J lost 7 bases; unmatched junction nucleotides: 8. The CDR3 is CASSPDRDSQPQHF. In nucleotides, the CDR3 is TGTGCCAGCAGCCCAGACAGGGATTCGCAGCCCCAGCATTTT. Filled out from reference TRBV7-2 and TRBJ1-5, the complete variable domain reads GAGVSQSPSNKVTEKGKDVELRCDPISGHTALYWYRQSLGQGLEFLIYFQGNSAPDKSGLPSDRFSAERTGGSVSTLTIQRTQQEDSAVYLCASSPDRDSQPQHFGDGTRLSIL.

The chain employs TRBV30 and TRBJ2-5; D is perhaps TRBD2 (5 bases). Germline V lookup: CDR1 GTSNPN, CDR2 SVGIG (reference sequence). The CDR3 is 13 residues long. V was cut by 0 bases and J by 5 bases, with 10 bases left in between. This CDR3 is CAWSVLAAETQYF. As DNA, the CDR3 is TGTGCCTGGAGTGTCCTAGCTGCCGAGACCCAGTACTTC.

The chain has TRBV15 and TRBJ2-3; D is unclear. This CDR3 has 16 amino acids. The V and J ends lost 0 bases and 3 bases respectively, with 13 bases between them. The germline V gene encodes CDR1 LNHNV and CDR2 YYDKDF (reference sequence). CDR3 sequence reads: CATSREIGVGTDTQYF. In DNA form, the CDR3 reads TGTGCCACCAGCAGAGAGATTGGGGTAGGGACAGATACGCAGTATTTT.

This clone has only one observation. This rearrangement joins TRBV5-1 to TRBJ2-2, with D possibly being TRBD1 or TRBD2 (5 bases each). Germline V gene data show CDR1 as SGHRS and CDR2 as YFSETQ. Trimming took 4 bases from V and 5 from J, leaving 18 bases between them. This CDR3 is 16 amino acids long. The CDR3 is CASSPTDVGVTGELFF. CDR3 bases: TGCGCCAGCAGCCCAACGGACGTGGGGGTTACCGGGGAGCTGTTTTTT.

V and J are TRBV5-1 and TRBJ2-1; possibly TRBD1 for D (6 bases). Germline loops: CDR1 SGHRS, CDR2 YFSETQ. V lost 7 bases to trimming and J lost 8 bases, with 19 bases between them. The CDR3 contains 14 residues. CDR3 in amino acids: CASAMRGNLDEQFF. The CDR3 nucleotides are TGCGCCAGCGCCATGAGGGGGAATCTCGATGAGCAGTTCTTC.

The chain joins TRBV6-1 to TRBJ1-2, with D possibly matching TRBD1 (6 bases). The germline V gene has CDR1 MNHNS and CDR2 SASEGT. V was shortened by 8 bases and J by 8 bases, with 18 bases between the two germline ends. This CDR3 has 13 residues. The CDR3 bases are TGTGCCAGCGAAAGTTGGGCAGGGGACGGCTACACCTTC. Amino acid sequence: CASESWAGDGYTF.

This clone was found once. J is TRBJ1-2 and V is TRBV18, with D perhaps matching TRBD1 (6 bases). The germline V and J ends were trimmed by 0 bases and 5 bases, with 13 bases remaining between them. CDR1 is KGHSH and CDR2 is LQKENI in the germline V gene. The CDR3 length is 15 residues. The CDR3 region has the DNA TGTGCCAGCTCACCACCGACAGGCCCCAGTTATGGCTACACCTTC. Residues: CASSPPTGPSYGYTF. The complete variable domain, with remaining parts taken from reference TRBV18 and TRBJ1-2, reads NAGVMQNPRHLVRRRGQEARLRCSPMKGHSHVYWYRQLPEEGLKFMVYLQKENIIDESGMPKERFSAEFPKEGPSILRIQQVVRGDSAAYFCASSPPTGPSYGYTFGSGTRLTVV.

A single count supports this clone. The CDR3 loop reads CASSPIAGDRVGNTIYF. The CDR3 region has the DNA TGTGCCAGCTCACCCATCGCCGGGGACAGGGTCGGAAACACCATATATTTT. V is TRBV18 and J is TRBJ1-3; 9 bases line up with TRBD1. The CDR3 totals 17 residues. J lost 4 bases, V lost 3 bases, and 10 bases had no gene match. Germline values: CDR1 KGHSH, CDR2 LQKENI.

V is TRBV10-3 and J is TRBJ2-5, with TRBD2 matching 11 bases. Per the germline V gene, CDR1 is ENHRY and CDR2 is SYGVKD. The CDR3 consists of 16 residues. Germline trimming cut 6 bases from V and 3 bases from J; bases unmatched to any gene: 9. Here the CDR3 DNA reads TGTGCCATCAGAGAGGGACTAGCGGATCGAGAAGAGACCCAGTACTTC. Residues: CAIREGLADREETQYF.

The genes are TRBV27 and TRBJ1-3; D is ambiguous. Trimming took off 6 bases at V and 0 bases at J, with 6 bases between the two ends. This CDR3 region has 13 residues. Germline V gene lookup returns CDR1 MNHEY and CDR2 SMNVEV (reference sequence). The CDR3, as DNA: TGTGCCAGCAGCGAGAGCTCTGGAAACACCATATATTTT. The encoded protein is CASSESSGNTIYF.

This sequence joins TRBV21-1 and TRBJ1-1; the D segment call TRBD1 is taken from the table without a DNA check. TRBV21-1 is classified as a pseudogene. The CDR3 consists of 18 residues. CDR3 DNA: TGTGCCAGCAGCCCACACCCGGGGACAGGGATCATGAACACTGAAGCTTTCTTT. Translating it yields CASSPHPGTGIMNTEAFF.

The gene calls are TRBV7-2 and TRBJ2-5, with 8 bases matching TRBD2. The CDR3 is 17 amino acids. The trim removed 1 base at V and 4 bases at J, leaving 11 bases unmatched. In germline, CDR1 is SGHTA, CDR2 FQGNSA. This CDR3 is CASSLDVSGLAGETQYF. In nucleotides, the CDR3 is TGTGCCAGCAGCTTAGATGTATCTGGCCTAGCGGGAGAGACCCAGTACTTC.

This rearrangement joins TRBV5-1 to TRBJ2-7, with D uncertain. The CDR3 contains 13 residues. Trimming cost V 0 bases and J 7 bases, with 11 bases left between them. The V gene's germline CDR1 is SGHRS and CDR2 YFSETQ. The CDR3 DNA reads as TGCGCCAGCAGCTTGGTGAATTCTGAAGAGCAGTACTTC. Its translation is CASSLVNSEEQYF.

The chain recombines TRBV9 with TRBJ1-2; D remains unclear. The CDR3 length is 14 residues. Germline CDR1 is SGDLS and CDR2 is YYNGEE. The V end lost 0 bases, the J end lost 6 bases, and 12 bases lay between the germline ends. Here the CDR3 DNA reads TGTGCCAGCAGCGTAGTGAGTGGTCTGGATGGCTACACCTTC. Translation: CASSVVSGLDGYTF.

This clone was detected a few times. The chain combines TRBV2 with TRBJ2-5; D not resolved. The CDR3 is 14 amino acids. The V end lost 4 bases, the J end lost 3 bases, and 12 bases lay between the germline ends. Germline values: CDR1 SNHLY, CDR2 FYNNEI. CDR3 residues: CASSGWGSEETQYF. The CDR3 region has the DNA TGTGCCAGCAGTGGTTGGGGTAGTGAAGAGACCCAGTACTTC.

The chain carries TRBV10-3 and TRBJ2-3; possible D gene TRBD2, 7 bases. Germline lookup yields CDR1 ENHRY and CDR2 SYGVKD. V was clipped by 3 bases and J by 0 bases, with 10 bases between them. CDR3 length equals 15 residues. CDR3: CAISEGGGSTDTQYF. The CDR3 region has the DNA TGTGCCATCAGTGAAGGGGGGGGAAGCACAGATACGCAGTATTTT.